Sequencing of this T cell receptor (beta chain) was carried out in a study of glioma-infiltrating T cells. Amplification of TCR alpha and beta CDR3 regions from RNA used iRepertoire nested multiplex PCR. Tissue mRNA or PBMC total RNA, roughly 100-400 ng, went into one-step reverse transcription and amplification. TCRdb processed the multiplex PCR reads anew with MiXCR; each CDR3 protein has one entry. The sample shows about 89,000 distinct CDR3 sequences, 23% of them seen only once. This clonotype has ten or more counts. Its antigen is not identified. The V gene's germline CDR1 is MGHRA and CDR2 YSYEKL. V lost 4 bases to trimming and J lost 2 bases, with 11 bases between them. This CDR3 is 15 amino acids long. Study-wide points: Above-expected tissue-blood divergence occurred in all gliomas, most in low-grade ones. Very few CDR3 sequences were shared between tissue and blood.

V usage is TRBV4-1 and J usage is TRBJ2-2; D is perhaps TRBD1 (5 bases). Sequencing was performed on glioma tissue, nonneoplastic brain tissue, or PBMCs (not recorded which). The TCR originated in a human donor with low-grade glioma or glioblastoma, undergoing nonglioma brain surgery, or in good health (not recorded which). The CDR3 DNA follows: TGCGCCAGCAGCCTCGACAGATTTAACACCGGGGAGCTGTTTTTT. Its protein is CASSLDRFNTGELFF.